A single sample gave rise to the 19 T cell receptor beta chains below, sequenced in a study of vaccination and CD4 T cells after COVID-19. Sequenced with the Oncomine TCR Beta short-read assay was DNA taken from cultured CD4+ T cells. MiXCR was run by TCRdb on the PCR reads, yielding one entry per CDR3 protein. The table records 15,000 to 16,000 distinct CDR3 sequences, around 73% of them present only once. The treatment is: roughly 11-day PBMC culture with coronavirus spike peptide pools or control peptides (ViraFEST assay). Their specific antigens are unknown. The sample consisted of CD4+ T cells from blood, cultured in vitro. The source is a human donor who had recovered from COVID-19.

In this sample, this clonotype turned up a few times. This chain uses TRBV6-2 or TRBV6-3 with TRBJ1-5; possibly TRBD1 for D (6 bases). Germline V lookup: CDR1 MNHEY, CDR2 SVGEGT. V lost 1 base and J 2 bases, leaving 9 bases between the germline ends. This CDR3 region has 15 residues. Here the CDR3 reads CASSYFGGGNQPQHF. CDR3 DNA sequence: TGTGCCAGCAGTTACTTCGGGGGCGGCAATCAGCCCCAGCATTTT.

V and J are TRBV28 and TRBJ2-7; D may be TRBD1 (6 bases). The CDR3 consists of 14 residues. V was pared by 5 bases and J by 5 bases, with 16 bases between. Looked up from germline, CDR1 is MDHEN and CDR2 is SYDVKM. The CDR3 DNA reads TGTGCCAGCAGTCCCCAGGGACAACGTAACGAGCAGTACTTC. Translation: CASSPQGQRNEQYF.

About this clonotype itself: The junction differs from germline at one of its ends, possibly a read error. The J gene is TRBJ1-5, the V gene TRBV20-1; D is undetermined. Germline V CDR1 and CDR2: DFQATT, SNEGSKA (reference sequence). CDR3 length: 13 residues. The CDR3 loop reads CSAGEGSNQPQHF. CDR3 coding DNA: TGCAGTGCTGGAGAGGGAAGCAATCAGCCCCAGCATTTT.

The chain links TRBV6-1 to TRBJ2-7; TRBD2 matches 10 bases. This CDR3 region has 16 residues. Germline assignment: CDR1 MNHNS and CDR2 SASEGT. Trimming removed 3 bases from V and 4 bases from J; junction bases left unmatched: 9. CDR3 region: CASSDPPAGGPYEQYF. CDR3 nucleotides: TGTGCCAGCAGTGATCCCCCAGCGGGAGGGCCTTACGAGCAGTACTTC.

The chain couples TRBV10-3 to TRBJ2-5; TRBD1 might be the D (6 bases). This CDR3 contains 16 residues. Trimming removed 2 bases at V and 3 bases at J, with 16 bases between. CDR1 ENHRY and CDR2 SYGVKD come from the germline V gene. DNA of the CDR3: TGTGCCATCAGTGAGCGACCTGGACAGAGAGAAGAGACCCAGTACTTC. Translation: CAISERPGQREETQYF.

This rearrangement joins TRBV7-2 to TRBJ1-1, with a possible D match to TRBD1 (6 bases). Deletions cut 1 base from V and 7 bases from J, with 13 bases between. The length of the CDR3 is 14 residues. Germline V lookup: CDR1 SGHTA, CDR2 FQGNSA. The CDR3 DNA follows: TGTGCCAGCAGCTTAGACAGGGTATCGGGTGAAGCTTTCTTT. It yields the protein CASSLDRVSGEAFF.

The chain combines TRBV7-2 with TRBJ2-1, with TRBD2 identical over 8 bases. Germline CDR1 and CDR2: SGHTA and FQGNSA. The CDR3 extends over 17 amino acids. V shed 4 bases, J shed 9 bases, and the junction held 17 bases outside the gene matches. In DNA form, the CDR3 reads TGTGCCAGCAGCTCGCAAGGTCGAATAGCGGGAACGAGTGAGCAGTTCTTC. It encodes CASSSQGRIAGTSEQFF.

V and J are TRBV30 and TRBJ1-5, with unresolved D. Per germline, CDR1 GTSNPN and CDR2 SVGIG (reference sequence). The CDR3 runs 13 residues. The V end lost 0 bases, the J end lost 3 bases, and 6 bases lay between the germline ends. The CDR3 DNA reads TGTGCCTGGAGTGTAGGTAACAATCAGCCCCAGCATTTT. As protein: CAWSVGNNQPQHF.

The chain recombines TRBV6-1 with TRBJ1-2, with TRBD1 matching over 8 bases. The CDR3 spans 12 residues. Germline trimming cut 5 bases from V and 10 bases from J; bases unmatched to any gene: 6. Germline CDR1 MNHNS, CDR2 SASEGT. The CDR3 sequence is CASSIGQGPYTF. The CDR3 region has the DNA TGTGCCAGCAGTATAGGACAGGGCCCCTACACCTTC.

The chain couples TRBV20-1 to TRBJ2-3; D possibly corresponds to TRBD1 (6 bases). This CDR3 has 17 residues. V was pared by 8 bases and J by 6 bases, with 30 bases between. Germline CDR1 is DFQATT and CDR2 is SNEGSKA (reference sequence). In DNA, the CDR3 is TGCAGTACCCCTCGACCGTCAGGGGATGTTTATAGGGATACGCAGTATTTT. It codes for CSTPRPSGDVYRDTQYF.

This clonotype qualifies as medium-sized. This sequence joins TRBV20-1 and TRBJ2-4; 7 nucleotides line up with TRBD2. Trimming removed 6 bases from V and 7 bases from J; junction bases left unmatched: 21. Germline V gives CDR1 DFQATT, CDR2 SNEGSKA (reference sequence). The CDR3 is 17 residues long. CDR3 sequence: CSAQRLGGSNGRNIQYF. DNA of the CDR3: TGCAGTGCCCAAAGGTTGGGCGGGAGTAATGGGCGTAACATTCAGTACTTC.

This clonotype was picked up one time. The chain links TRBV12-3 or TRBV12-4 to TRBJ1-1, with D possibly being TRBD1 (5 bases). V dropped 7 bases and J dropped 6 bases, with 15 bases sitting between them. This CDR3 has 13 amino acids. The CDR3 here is CASKTPGFPEAFF. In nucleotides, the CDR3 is TGTGCCAGCAAGACACCAGGGTTCCCTGAAGCTTTCTTT.

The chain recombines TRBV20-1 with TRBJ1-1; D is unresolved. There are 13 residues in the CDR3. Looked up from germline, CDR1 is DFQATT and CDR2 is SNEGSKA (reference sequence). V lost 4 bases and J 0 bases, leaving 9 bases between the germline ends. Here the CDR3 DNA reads TGCAGTGCTACCGGCGGCTTGAACACTGAAGCTTTCTTT. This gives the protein CSATGGLNTEAFF.

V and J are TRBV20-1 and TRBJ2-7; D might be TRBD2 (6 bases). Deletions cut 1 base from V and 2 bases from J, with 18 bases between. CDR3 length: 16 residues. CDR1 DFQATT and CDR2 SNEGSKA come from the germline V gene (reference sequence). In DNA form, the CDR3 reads TGCAGTGCTAGAGGGGGGGTAGGCAATCCCACCTACGAGCAGTACTTC. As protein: CSARGGVGNPTYEQYF.

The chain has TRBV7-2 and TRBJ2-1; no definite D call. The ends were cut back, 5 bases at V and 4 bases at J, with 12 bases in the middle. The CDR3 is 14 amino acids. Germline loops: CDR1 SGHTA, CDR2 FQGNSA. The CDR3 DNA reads TGTGCCAGCAGCCCACACGTAGGGTACAATGAGCAGTTCTTC. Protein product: CASSPHVGYNEQFF.

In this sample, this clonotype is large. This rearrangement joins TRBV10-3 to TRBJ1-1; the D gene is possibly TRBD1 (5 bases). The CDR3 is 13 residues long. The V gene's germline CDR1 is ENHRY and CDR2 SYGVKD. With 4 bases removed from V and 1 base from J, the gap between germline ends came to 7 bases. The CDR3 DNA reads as TGTGCCATCAGTGGGGGCGCGAACACTGAAGCTTTCTTT. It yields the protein CAISGGANTEAFF.

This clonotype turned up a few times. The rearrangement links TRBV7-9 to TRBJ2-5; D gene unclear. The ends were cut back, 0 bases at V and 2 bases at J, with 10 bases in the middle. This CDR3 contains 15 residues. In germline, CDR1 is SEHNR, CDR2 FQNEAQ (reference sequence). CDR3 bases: TGTGCCAGCAGCTTAGCTCGACAAGGACAAGAGACCCAGTACTTC. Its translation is CASSLARQGQETQYF.

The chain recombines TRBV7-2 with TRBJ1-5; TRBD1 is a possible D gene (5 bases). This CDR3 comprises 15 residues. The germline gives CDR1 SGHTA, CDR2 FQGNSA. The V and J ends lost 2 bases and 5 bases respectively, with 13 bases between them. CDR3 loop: CASSLPGGGDQPQHF. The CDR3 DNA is TGTGCCAGCAGCTTACCGGGCGGGGGGGATCAGCCCCAGCATTTT.

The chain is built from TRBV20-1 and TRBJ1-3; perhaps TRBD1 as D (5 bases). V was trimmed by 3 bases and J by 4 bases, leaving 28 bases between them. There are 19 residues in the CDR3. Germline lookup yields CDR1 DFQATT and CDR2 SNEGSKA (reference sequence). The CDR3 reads CSARERPSAEGLLGNTIYF. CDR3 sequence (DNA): TGCAGTGCTAGGGAGAGACCAAGTGCGGAGGGGTTATTGGGAAACACCATATATTTT.